This T cell receptor (beta chain) was sequenced for a study of blood T cell repertoires in COVID-19. With 0 bases clipped from V and 3 bases from J, the junction kept 4 bases outside the gene matches. This CDR3 contains 15 residues. CDR1 and CDR2 from the germline V gene are MNHEY and SVGAGI. The method was immunoSEQ multiplex PCR; TCRdb's version includes in-frame clones alone and lacks a portion of them. Found here are 85,000 to 90,000 clones, roughly 76% of them singletons; the top ten hold roughly 15%. The chain has TRBV6-5 and TRBJ2-5; 7 bases are shared with TRBD2. This TCR was recovered from an elderly woman with active or convalescent COVID-19. Sequencing input: peripheral blood. CDR3 bases: TGTGCCAGCAGTTACTCCCTGGGGGGGGAAGAGACCCAGTACTTC. This sequence encodes CASSYSLGGEETQYF.